One T cell receptor beta chain is described in this entry. This CDR3 region has 12 residues. V was trimmed by 5 bases and J by 5 bases, leaving 7 bases between them. In germline, CDR1 is LNHDA, CDR2 SQIVND (reference sequence). This specimen comes from a study of cytomegalovirus exposure and HLA in healthy donors. PCR primers comprised 60 Vbeta and 13 Jbeta primers. Generated by immunoSEQ multiplex PCR, the TCRdb table keeps only in-frame clones and is missing some. The sample holds about 82,000 clones; more than 50% are singletons and the top ten take 15%. The rearrangement joins TRBV19 to TRBJ1-5; D gene unclear. Source material: PBMCs. The receptor was derived from a woman between 40 and 50 years old in good health and CMV-seropositive. The CDR3 nucleotides are TGTGCCAGTAGTGACGGGGATCAGCCCCAGCATTTT. This encodes CASSDGDQPQHF.